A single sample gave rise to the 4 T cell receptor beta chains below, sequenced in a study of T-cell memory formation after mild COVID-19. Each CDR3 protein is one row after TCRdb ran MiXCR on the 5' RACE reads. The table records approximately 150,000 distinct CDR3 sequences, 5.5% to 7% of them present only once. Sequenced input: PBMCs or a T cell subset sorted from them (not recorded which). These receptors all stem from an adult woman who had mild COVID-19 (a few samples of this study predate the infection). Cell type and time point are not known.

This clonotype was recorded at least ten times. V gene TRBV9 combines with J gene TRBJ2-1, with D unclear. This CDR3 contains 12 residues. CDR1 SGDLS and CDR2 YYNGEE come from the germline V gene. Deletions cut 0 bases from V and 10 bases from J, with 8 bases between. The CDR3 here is CASSVGMEEQFF. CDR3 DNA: TGTGCCAGCAGCGTAGGAATGGAGGAGCAGTTCTTC.

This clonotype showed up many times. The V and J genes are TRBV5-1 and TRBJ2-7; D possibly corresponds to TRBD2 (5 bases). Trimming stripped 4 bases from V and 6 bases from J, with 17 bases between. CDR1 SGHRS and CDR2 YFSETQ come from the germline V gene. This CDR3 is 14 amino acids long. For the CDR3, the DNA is TGCGCCAGCAGCGCCTCGTGGGGTGAGGGCGAGCAGTACTTC. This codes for CASSASWGEGEQYF.

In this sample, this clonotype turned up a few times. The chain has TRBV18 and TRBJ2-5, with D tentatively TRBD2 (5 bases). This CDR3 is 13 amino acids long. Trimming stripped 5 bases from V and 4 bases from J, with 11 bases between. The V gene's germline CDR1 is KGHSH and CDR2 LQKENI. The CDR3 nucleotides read TGTGCCAGCTCAACTAATGCGGGAGAGACCCAGTACTTC. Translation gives CASSTNAGETQYF.

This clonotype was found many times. The chain's CDR3 is CASSSGLAGLVNTQYF. CDR3 nucleotides: TGTGCCAGCAGTTCGGGACTAGCGGGCCTCGTTAATACGCAGTATTTT. The rearrangement joins TRBV27 to TRBJ2-3; 12 nucleotides align to TRBD2. CDR1 and CDR2 (germline): MNHEY, SMNVEV (reference sequence). This CDR3 region has 16 residues. Losses at the gene ends were 4 bases for V and 7 bases for J; bases not matched to a gene: 9.